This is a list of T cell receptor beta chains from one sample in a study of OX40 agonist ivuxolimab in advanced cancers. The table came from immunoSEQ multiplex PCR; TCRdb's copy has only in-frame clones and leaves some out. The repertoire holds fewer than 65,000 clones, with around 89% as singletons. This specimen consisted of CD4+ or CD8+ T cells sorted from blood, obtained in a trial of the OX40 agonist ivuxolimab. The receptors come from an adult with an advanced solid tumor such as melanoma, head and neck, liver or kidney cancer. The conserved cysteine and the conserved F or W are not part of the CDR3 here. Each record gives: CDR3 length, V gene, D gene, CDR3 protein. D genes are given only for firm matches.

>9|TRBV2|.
ASAPFREQY
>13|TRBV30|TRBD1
AWSARDRGVVDYT
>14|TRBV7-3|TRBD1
ASSLTGTGFNNEQF
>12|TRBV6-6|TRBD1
ASSPGTATYGYT
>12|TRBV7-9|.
ASSLARPEDTQY
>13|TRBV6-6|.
ASSYSTEAKNIQY
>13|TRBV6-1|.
ASREPTGSYNEQF
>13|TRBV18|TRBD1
ASSPETGVDTEAF
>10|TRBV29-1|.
SVSSDLSLQF
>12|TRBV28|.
ASSPYREPYGYT
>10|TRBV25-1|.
ASSDGTYGYT
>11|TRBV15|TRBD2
ATSGGGQETQY
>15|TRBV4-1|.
ASSQGIGELAYQPQH
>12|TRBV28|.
ASTLGQTFYGYT
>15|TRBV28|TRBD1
ASSLRPGTGSNQPQH
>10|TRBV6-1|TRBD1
ASSEGRGLQY
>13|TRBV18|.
ASSATADLNTEAF
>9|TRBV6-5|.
ASTTGLQAF
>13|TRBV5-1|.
ASSLAGRGLETQY
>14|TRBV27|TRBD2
ASSFRTSGISGELF
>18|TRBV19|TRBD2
ASSILAGLAGVVSYNEQF
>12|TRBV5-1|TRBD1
ASSLGTGGNEQF
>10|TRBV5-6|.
ASRSTRAEQF
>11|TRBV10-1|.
ASREDGNTEAF
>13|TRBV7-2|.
ASSLNVVRGDEQF
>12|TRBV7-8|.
ASSFDGPKETQY
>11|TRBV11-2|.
ASSLEVAEQLF